This T cell receptor (beta chain) was obtained from a study of blood T cell repertoires in COVID-19. Across the study: COVID-19 samples, acute and convalescent, were from the United States, Italy and Spain.

Here immunoSEQ multiplex PCR was the method, and the copy in TCRdb shows in-frame clones only, minus some. This table holds about 190,000 clones, about 84% found once. This clone was counted at least ten times. Germline V CDR1 and CDR2: SGDLS, YYNGEE. Trimming took off 0 bases at V and 2 bases at J, with 14 bases between the two ends. The CDR3 length is 16 residues. The material sequenced was peripheral blood. This clonotype originated in a woman aged 30 to 39 with acute or convalescent COVID-19. The V and J genes are TRBV9 and TRBJ2-5; D remains ambiguous. CDR3 protein: CASSVDRLPNQETQYF. As DNA, the CDR3 is TGTGCCAGCAGCGTAGATAGACTCCCAAATCAAGAGACCCAGTACTTC.